This T cell receptor (beta chain) was identified in a study of T cells in Graves' hyperthyroidism and ophthalmopathy. Regarding the study as a whole: By a 13 V-J model, ophthalmopathy was set apart from stable hyperthyroidism. Blood also held most thyroid clonotypes expanded beyond 0.001.

J gave up 5 bases and V 5 bases, and 12 bases lay outside the gene matches. The CDR3 has 16 amino acids. Germline loops: CDR1 SEHNR, CDR2 FQNEAQ (reference sequence). The source material, RNA transcripts, was used to amplify TCR beta CDR3 regions. During a first-round RT-PCR of the TCR CDR3, the HTBI primer set was used. TCRdb passed the multiplex PCR reads through MiXCR, listing each CDR3 protein once. The sample shows 500,000 to 600,000 distinct CDR3 sequences, around 45% of them seen only once. Pregnant or lactating patients were excluded, as were those with uncontrolled infection or other autoimmune disease. On the basis of clinical symptoms, serum thyroxine and TRAb, thyroid ultrasound and orbital computed tomography, diagnoses were made. This clonotype has ten or more counts. As yet, its antigen is unknown.

The sample consisted of peripheral blood or thyroid tissue (not recorded which). This TCR was sampled from a woman under 30 with Graves' hyperthyroidism. This rearrangement joins TRBV7-9 to TRBJ2-7, with TRBD1 matching over 10 bases. The CDR3 DNA reads as TGTGCCAGCAGCCCCCTAAGGACAGGGGGAACGAACGAGCAGTACTTC. Translating it yields CASSPLRTGGTNEQYF.